The text below deals with one T cell receptor (beta chain). Antigen unknown. As every portion of the isolated RNA was reverse transcribed, the sequencing read expressed TCRB transcripts. The table came from immunoSEQ multiplex PCR; TCRdb's copy has only in-frame clones and leaves some out. The data show 55,000 to 85,000 clones, nearly 50% seen once. This sample is part of a study of beta chain features in type 1 diabetes. Study findings and constraints: Moderately but significantly shorter TCRB CDR3s were found in Type 1 diabetes patients in all four CD4+ subsets.

CDR3 size: 14 residues. Germline loops: CDR1 SGHAT, CDR2 FQNNGV. V was pared by 0 bases and J by 5 bases, with 10 bases between. This sequence originates from a man aged 25-40 years with type 1 diabetes. The rearrangement links TRBV11-2 to TRBJ2-5; D remains unclear. Sequenced sample: central memory CD4+ T cells from blood. The chain's CDR3 is CASSLELSYETQYF. The CDR3 bases are TGTGCCAGCAGCTTAGAATTGAGTTACGAGACCCAGTACTTC. Combining the CDR3 with reference TRBV11-2 and TRBJ2-5 gives the whole variable domain EAGVAQSPRYKIIEKRQSVAFWCNPISGHATLYWYQQILGQGPKLLIQFQNNGVVDDSQLPKDRFSAERLKGVDSTLKIQPAKLEDSAVYLCASSLELSYETQYFGPGTRLLVL.